This T cell receptor beta chain comes out of a study of blood T cells in healthy people across ages (dated by TCRdb to between 2015 and 2017). For the study in its entirety: Template switching captured roughly one uniquely barcoded TCR beta cDNA molecule per two T cells in model experiments. Donors of different ages were randomly distributed across sequencing lanes to avoid experimental bias. Age-related changes in TCR beta repertoire diversity were measured in the study by deep sequencing normalized with unique cDNA molecular identifiers. The study analyzed two additional independent replicas of 1 million unique cDNA reads from the same blood draw for two donors, one aged 18 to 30 and one aged 80 or older. The donors were split into four age groups: young (average around 15 years), middle-aged (roughly 39), aged (more than 55) and long-lived (82). The full study reports these points: Estimates of total diversity from one million sequenced T cells were regarded as lower bounds and underestimates. Observed TCR beta diversity per million T cells fell roughly linearly with age, and a significant reduction was already apparent by age approximately 40. Because profiling used bulk unsorted PBMCs, naive and antigen-experienced compartments could not be compared conclusively. Because donor CMV infection status was unknown, age-related changes in expanded clonotypes were potentially confounded. Observed TCR beta diversity correlated strongly with the percentage of naive T cells measured by flow cytometry. The long-lived group showed more naive CD4+ T cells, fewer expanded clones and increased TCR diversity than the aged group, suggesting age selection.

The CDR3 spans 14 residues, from the cysteine through the phenylalanine. CDR3 DNA only is kept here, 42 bases in frame from base 1. This clonotype appeared a few times. Its specific antigen is unknown. At one end the junction does not follow the germline gene, possibly because of a read error. The method behind the library was 5' RACE. For sequencing, an Illumina HiSeq 2500 was employed. A second PCR of roughly 6 to 11 cycles was run with a J-beta primer mix and a sample-barcoded 5' primer. Each TCR beta cDNA molecule received a unique molecular identifier from a template-switch 5' adaptor carrying 12 random nucleotides. Each sample yielded at least 2.5 million CDR3-containing paired-end reads. First-strand cDNA was synthesized from all RNA with the Mint cDNA synthesis kit, primed by a TRBC-specific oligonucleotide. All cDNA was treated with uracil-DNA glycosylase and then went through a first 18-cycle PCR with the universal primers M1SS and BC2_uni_R. Per the authors' processing: For normalization, 1 million high-quality reads were randomly selected from each sample, with every read carrying a distinct molecular identifier. Instead of being binned into consensus sequences, reads with shared molecular identifiers were discarded. MiTCR, run with a Q25 quality threshold and the strictest error-elimination algorithm, handled CDR3 identification, clonotype clustering and error correction. Lower-bound total TCR beta diversity was estimated with a nonparametric unseen species model using Euler transformation. TCRdb cleaned the public reads at Q25 with fastp, built clones with MiXCR and kept in-frame beta chains. Every entry covers one CDR3 protein and lists the most common genes and DNA from its rows. The V and J calls and clone size are TCRdb's, not the authors'. This sample is represented by around 800,000 distinct CDR3 sequences; about 42% of them were singletons. The top ten constitute approximately 18% of the sample.

The donors were under 40 Caucasian individuals from Russia, aged 6 to 90 years, who were systemically healthy. Each donor gave ten milliliters of peripheral blood, drawn into EDTA-treated Vacutainer tubes. Ficoll-Paque density-gradient centrifugation was used to isolate PBMCs, with at least 6.5 million per sample. Total RNA was extracted from PBMCs with Trizol reagent, with at least 6 micrograms obtained per sample. Naive CD45RAhigh/CD27high T cell percentages were measured by flow cytometry on a PBMC aliquot from every donor. The rearranged segments are TRBV12-3 or TRBV12-4 and TRBJ2-7, with the D segment identity uncertain. Sequenced input: blood. The sequence was obtained from a man of 80 years or more in good health. The CDR3 protein: CASSLPGTTYEQYF. The DNA sequence is as follows: TGTGCTAGCAGCCTTCCTGGCACCACCTACGAGCAGTACTTC.